This TCR beta chain was found in a study of blood T cell repertoires in COVID-19. V shed 3 bases and J shed 4 bases, with 15 bases lying between them. The CDR3 contains 15 residues. The germline CDR1 and CDR2 sequences are SEHNR and FQNEAQ (reference sequence). TCRdb keeps only in-frame clones here, not all; method: immunoSEQ multiplex PCR. The table shows roughly 180,000 clones, with approximately 82% occurring only once. Residents of 24 US areas, aged about 18 to 89 years, made up the participants. The specimen was PBMCs or T cells enriched from blood (not recorded which). This receptor was taken from a woman in her fifties or sixties who had recovered from COVID-19. This sequence joins TRBV7-9 and TRBJ1-1, with D perhaps matching TRBD1 (5 bases). The CDR3 region has the DNA TGTGCCAGCAGCTTCGTGTCAGGGTGGAGCACTGAAGCTTTCTTT. This gives the protein CASSFVSGWSTEAFF.